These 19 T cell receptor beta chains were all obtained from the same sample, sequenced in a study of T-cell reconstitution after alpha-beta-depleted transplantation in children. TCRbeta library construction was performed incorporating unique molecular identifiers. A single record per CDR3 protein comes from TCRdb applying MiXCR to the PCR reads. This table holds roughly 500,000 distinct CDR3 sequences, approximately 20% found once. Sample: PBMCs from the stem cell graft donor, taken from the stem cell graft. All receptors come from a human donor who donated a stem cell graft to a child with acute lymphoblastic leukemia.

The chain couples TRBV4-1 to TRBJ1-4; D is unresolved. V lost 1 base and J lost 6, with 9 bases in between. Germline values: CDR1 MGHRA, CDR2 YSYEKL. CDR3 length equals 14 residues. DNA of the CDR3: TGCGCCAGCAGCCAAGTAGGGAGGGATGAAAAACTGTTTTTT. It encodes CASSQVGRDEKLFF.

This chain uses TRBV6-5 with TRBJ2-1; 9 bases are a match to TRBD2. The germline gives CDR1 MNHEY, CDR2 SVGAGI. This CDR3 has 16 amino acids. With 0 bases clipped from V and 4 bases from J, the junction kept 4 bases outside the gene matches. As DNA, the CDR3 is TGTGCCAGCAGTTACTCGGGGACTAGCTGGTACAATGAGCAGTTCTTC. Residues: CASSYSGTSWYNEQFF.

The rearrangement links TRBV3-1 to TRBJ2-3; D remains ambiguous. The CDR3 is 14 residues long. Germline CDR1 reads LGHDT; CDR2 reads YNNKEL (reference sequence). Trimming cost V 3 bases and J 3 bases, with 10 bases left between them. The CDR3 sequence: CASSHGSGTDTQYF. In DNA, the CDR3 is TGTGCCAGCAGCCACGGTTCGGGTACAGATACGCAGTATTTT.

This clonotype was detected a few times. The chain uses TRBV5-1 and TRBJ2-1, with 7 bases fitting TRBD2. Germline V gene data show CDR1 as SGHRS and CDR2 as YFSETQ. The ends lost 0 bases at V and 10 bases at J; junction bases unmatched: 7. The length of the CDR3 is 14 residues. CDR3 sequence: CASSLDLAAFEQFF. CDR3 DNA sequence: TGCGCCAGCAGCTTGGATCTAGCGGCGTTCGAGCAGTTCTTC.

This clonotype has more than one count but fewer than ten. The CDR3 region is CASSLKSPRERYEQFF. The CDR3 DNA reads TGTGCCAGCAGCTTAAAGAGCCCCAGGGAGAGGTATGAGCAGTTCTTC. The V call is TRBV7-9, the J call TRBJ2-1, with D perhaps matching TRBD1 or TRBD2 (5 bases each). In germline, CDR1 is SEHNR, CDR2 FQNEAQ (reference sequence). Trimming shortened V by 2 bases and J by 8 bases, and 19 bases separated the two germline ends. The CDR3 has 16 residues.

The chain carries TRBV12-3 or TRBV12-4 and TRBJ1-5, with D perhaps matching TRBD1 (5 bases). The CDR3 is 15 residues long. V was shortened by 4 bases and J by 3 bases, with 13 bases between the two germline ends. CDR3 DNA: TGTGCCAGCAGTTATGACGCAGGGCCCAATCAGCCCCAGCATTTT. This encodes CASSYDAGPNQPQHF.

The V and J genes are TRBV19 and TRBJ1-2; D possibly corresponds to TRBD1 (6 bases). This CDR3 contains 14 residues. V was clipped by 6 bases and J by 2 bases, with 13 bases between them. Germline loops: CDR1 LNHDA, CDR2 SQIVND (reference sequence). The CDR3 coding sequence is TGTGCCAGTAGGTTGACAGGTTTGAACTATGGCTACACCTTC. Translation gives CASRLTGLNYGYTF.

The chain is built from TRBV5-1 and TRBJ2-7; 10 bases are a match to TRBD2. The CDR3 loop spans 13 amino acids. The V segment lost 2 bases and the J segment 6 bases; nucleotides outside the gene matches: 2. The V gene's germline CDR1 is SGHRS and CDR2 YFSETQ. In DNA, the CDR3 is TGCGCCAGCAGCTTTAGCGGGAGGCCCGAGCAGTACTTC. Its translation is CASSFSGRPEQYF.

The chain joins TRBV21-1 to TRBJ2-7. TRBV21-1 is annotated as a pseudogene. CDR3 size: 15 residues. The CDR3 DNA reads TGTGCCAGCAGCAACGCGGCAGGGGGCCCCGACGAGCAGTACTTC. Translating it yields CASSNAAGGPDEQYF.

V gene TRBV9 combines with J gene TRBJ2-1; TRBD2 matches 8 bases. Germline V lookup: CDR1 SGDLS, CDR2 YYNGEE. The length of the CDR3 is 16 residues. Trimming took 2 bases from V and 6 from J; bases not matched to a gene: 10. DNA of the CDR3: TGTGCCAGCAGCGTTAGCGGGCGCGGGGGGATCAATGAGCAGTTCTTC. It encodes CASSVSGRGGINEQFF.

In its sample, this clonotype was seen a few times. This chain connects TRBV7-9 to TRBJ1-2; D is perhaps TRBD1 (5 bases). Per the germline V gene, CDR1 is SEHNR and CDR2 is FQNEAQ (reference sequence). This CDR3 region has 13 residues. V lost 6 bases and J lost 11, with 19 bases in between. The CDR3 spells CASRVGGQGRYTF. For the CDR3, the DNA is TGTGCCAGCAGGGTTGGCGGGCAGGGCCGTTACACCTTC.

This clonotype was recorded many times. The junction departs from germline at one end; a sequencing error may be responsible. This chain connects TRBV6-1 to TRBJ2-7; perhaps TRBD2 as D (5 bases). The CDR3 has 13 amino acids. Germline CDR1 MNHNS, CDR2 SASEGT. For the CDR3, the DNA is TGTGCCAGCATTGAAAGCGGAACCTACGAGCAGTACTTC. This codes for CASIESGTYEQYF.

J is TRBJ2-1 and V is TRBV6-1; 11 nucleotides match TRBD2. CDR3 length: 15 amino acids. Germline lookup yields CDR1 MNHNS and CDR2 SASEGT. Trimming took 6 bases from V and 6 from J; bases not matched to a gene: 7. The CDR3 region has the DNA TGTGCCAGCAGCCTACTAGCGGGAGCCTCCAATGAGCAGTTCTTC. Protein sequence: CASSLLAGASNEQFF.

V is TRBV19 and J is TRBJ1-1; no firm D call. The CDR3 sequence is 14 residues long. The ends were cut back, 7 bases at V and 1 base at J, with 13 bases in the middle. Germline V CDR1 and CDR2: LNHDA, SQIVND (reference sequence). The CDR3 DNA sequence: TGTGCCAGTACCTATCAGTGGGGGAACACTGAAGCTTTCTTT. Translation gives CASTYQWGNTEAFF.

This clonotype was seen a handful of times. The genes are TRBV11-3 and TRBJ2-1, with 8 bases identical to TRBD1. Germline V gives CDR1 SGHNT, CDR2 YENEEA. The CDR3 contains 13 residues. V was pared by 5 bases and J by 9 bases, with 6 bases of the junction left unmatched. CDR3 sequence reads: CASSHRGQGEQFF. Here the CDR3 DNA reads TGTGCCAGCAGCCACCGCGGACAGGGTGAGCAGTTCTTC.

CDR3 nucleotide sequence: TGTGCCAGCCTCCTCGGAGGCTACAATGAGCAGTTCTTC. It encodes CASLLGGYNEQFF. The chain is built from TRBV12-3 or TRBV12-4 and TRBJ2-1, with TRBD2 as a possible D gene (5 bases). This CDR3 spans 13 amino acids. Deletions cut 8 bases from V and 3 bases from J, with 11 bases between.

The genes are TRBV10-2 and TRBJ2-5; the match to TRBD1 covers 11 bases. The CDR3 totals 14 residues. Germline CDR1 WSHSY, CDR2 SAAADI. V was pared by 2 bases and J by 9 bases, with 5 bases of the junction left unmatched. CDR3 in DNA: TGCGCCAGCAGTGAGGGACAGGGGGCGTTGGCCCAGTACTTC. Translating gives CASSEGQGALAQYF.

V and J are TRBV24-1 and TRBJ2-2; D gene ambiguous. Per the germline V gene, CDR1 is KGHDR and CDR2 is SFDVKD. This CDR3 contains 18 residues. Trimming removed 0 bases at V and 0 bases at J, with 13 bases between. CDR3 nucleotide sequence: TGTGCCACCAGTGATTTGCGTCCGACTGCTGCGAACACCGGGGAGCTGTTTTTT. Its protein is CATSDLRPTAANTGELFF.

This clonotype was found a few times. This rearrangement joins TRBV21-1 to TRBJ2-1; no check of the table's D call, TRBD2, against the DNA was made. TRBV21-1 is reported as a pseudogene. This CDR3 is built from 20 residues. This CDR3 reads CASSNASASGLLYGSNEQFF. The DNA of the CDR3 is TGTGCCAGCAGCAACGCTAGTGCTAGCGGGCTGTTATATGGGAGCAATGAGCAGTTCTTC.